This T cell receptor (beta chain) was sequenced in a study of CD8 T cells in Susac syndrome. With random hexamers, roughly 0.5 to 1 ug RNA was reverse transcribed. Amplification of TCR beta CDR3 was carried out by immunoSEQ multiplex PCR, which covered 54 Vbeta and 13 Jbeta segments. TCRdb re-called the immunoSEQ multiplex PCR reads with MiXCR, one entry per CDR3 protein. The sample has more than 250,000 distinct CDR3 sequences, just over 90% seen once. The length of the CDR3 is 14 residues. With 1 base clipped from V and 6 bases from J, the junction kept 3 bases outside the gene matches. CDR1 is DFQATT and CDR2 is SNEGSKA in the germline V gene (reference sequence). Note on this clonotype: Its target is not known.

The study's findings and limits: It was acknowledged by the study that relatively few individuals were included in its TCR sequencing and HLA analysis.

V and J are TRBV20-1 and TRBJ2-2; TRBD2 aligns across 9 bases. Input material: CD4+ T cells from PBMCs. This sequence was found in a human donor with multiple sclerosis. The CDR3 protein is CSARGLAGPGELFF. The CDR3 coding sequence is TGCAGTGCTAGAGGTCTAGCGGGGCCCGGGGAGCTGTTTTTT.